Following are 9 T cell receptor beta chains from one sample sequenced in a study of T cell responses to AZD1222 COVID-19 vaccine. Method: immunoSEQ multiplex PCR; TCRdb's copy keeps in-frame clones and lacks some. The table lists 90,000 to 140,000 clones, more than 70% of them singletons. The sample in question was peripheral blood, obtained on day 0 of AZD1222 vaccination. The receptors originated from an adult in good health.

V and J are TRBV5-4 and TRBJ2-1; the D gene is possibly TRBD2 (6 bases). The V and J ends lost 2 bases and 3 bases respectively, with 9 bases between them. Germline lookup yields CDR1 SGHNT and CDR2 YYREEE (reference sequence). This CDR3 comprises 14 residues. The CDR3 region is CASSFTGDYNEQFF. The CDR3 region has the DNA TGTGCCAGCAGCTTTACGGGAGACTACAATGAGCAGTTCTTC.

The chain carries TRBV29-1 and TRBJ2-2, with D possibly being TRBD1 or TRBD2 (5 bases each). The CDR3 is made up of 14 amino acids. Trimming took 7 bases from V and 1 from J, leaving 13 bases between them. Germline assignment: CDR1 SQVTM and CDR2 ANQGSEA. The CDR3 DNA sequence: TGCAGCGGGACCCGGGACGGGAACACCGGGGAGCTGTTTTTT. Residues: CSGTRDGNTGELFF.

The V gene is TRBV29-1, the J gene TRBJ2-7, with TRBD1 matching over 9 bases. The CDR3 contains 13 residues. The V segment lost 6 bases and the J segment 3 bases; nucleotides outside the gene matches: 6. CDR1 and CDR2 from the germline V gene are SQVTM and ANQGSEA. CDR3 protein: CSVGTGPIYEQYF. The DNA for the CDR3 is TGCAGCGTGGGGACAGGGCCGATCTACGAGCAGTACTTC.

V gene TRBV5-1 combines with J gene TRBJ2-7, with 9 bases aligning to TRBD1. There are 16 residues in the CDR3. The trim removed 3 bases at V and 1 base at J, leaving 8 bases unmatched. Per the germline V gene, CDR1 is SGHRS and CDR2 is YFSETQ. The CDR3 reads CASSSTHRGQSYEQYF. The DNA of the CDR3 is TGCGCCAGCAGCTCAACTCACAGGGGGCAATCCTACGAGCAGTACTTC.

The genes are TRBV11-3 and TRBJ1-5; D possibly corresponds to TRBD1 (5 bases). The CDR3 extends over 17 amino acids. Germline loops: CDR1 SGHNT, CDR2 YENEEA. Trimming shortened V by 0 bases and J by 1 base, and 13 bases separated the two germline ends. For the CDR3, the DNA is TGTGCCAGCAGCTTAGATCGGAGAGACAGAAGCAATCAGCCCCAGCATTTT. It translates to CASSLDRRDRSNQPQHF.

V usage is TRBV7-3 and J usage is TRBJ2-5, with D possibly being TRBD1 (6 bases). CDR1 and CDR2 (germline): SGHTA, FQGTGA. V was pared by 5 bases and J by 3 bases, with 16 bases between. The CDR3 covers 15 residues. The CDR3 spells CASSLFWGPEETQYF. The CDR3 DNA reads as TGTGCCAGCAGCCTTTTTTGGGGGCCGGAAGAGACCCAGTACTTC.

This chain links TRBV11-2 with TRBJ2-3; the match to TRBD2 covers 8 bases. Looked up from germline, CDR1 is SGHAT and CDR2 is FQNNGV. V lost 1 base to trimming and J lost 5 bases; unmatched junction nucleotides: 8. The CDR3 has 16 amino acids. In DNA, the CDR3 is TGTGCCAGCAGCTTAGTACTAGCGGCTGGTGGAGATACGCAGTATTTT. Residues: CASSLVLAAGGDTQYF.

This rearrangement joins TRBV27 to TRBJ1-6, with TRBD1 matching over 8 bases. CDR1 MNHEY and CDR2 SMNVEV come from the germline V gene (reference sequence). J lost 8 bases, V lost 6 bases, and 6 bases had no gene match. This CDR3 has 14 amino acids. CDR3 coding DNA: TGTGCCAGCAGCCCCGGGACAGGTTATTCACCCCTCCACTTT. This codes for CASSPGTGYSPLHF.

J is TRBJ1-4 and V is TRBV18; D is unresolved. Per the germline V gene, CDR1 is KGHSH and CDR2 is LQKENI. The ends were cut back, 2 bases at V and 4 bases at J, with 8 bases in the middle. This CDR3 region has 14 residues. The CDR3 sequence: CASSPGHFNEKLFF. As DNA, the CDR3 is TGTGCCAGCTCACCAGGGCACTTTAATGAAAAACTGTTTTTT.